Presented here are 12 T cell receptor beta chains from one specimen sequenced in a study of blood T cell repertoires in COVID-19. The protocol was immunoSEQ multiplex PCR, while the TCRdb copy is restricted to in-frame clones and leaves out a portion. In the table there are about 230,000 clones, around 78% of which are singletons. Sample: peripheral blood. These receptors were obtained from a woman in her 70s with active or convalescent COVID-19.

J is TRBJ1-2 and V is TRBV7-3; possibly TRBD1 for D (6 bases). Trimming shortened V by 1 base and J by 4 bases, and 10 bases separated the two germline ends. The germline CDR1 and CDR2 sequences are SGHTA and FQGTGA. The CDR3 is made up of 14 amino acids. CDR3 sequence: CASSLNQGPYGYTF. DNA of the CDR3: TGTGCCAGCAGCTTAAATCAGGGGCCCTATGGCTACACCTTC.

The CDR3 loop reads CASSIRGLGEPQHF. The CDR3, as DNA: TGTGCCAGTAGTATAAGGGGACTCGGGGAGCCCCAGCATTTT. The V call is TRBV19, the J call TRBJ1-5, with TRBD1 as a possible D gene (5 bases). This CDR3 is built from 14 residues. CDR1 and CDR2 (germline): LNHDA, SQIVND (reference sequence). V was shortened by 2 bases and J by 8 bases, with 13 bases between the two germline ends.

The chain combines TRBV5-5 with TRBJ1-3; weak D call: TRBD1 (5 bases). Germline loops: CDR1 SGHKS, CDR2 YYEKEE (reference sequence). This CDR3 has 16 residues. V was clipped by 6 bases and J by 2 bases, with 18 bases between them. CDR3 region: CASTSTRDSAGNTIYF. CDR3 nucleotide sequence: TGTGCCAGCACCTCCACACGAGACAGCGCTGGAAACACCATATATTTT.

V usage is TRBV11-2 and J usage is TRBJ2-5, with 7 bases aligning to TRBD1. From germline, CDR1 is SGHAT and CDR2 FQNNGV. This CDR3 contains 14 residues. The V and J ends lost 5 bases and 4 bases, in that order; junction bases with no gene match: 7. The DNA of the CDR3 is TGTGCCAGCAGCCTACGGGACAGCCTAGAGACCCAGTACTTC. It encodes CASSLRDSLETQYF. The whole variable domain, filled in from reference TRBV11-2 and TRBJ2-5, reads EAGVAQSPRYKIIEKRQSVAFWCNPISGHATLYWYQQILGQGPKLLIQFQNNGVVDDSQLPKDRFSAERLKGVDSTLKIQPAKLEDSAVYLCASSLRDSLETQYFGPGTRLLVL.

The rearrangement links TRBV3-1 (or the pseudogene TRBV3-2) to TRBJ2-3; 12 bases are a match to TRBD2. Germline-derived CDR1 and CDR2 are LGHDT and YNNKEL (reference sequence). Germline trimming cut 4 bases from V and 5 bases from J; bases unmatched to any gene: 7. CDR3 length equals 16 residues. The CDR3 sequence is CASSPRLAGVVDTQYF. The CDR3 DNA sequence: TGTGCCAGCAGCCCTAGACTAGCGGGAGTTGTAGATACGCAGTATTTT.

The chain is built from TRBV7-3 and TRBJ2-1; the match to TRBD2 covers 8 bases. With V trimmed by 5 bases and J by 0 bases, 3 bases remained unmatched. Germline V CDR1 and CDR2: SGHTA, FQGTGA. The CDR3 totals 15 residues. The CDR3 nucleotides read TGTGCCAGCAGCGGCGGGACTAGCTCCTACAATGAGCAGTTCTTC. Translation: CASSGGTSSYNEQFF.

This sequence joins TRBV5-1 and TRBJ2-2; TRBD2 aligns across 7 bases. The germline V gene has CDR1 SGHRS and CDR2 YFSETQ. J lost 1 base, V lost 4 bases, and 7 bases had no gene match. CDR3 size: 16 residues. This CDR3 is CASSPRGVQNTGELFF. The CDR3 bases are TGCGCCAGCAGCCCCCGGGGGGTCCAGAACACCGGGGAGCTGTTTTTT.

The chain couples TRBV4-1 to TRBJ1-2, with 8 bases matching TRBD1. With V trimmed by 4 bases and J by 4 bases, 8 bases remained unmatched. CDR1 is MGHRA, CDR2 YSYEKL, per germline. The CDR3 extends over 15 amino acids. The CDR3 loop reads CASSLWGGQAYGYTF. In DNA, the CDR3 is TGCGCCAGCAGCCTGTGGGGGGGACAGGCCTATGGCTACACCTTC.

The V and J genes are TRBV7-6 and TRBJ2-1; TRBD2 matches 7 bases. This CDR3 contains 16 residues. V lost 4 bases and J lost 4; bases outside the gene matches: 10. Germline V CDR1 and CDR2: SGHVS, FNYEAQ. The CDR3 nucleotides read TGTGCCAGCAGCTCCCTATGGGGGGGAGAATACAATGAGCAGTTCTTC. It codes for CASSSLWGGEYNEQFF.

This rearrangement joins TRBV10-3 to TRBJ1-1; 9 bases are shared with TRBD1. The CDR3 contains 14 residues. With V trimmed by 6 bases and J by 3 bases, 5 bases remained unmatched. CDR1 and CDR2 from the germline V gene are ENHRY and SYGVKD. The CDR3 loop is CAIRTGGGDTEAFF. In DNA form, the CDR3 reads TGTGCCATCAGGACAGGGGGAGGGGACACTGAAGCTTTCTTT.

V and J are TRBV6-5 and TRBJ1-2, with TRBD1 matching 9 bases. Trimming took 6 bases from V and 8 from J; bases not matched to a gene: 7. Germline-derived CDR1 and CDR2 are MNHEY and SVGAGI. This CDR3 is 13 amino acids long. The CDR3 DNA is TGTGCCAGCAGCATCTCCGGGACAGGGGGCTACACCTTC. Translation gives CASSISGTGGYTF.

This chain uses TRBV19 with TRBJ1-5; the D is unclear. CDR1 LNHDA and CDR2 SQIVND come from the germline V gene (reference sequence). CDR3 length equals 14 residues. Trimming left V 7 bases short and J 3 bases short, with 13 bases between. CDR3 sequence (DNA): TGTGCCAGTAACCTATTACGGGTCAATCAGCCCCAGCATTTT. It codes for CASNLLRVNQPQHF.